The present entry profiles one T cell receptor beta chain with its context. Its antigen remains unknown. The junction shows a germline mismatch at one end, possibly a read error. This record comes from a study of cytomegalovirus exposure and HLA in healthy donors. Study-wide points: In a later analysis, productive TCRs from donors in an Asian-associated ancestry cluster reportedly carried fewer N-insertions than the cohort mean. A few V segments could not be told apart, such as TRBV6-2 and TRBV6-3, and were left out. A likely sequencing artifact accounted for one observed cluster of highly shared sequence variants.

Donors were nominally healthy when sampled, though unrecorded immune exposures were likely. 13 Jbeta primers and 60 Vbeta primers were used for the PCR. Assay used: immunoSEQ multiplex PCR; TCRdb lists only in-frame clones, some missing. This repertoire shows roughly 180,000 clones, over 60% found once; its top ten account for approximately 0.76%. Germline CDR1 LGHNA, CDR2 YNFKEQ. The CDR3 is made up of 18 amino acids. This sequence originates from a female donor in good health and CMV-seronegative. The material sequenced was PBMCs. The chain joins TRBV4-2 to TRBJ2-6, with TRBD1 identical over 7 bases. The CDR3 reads CASSQVRGRGYGANGLTF. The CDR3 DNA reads TGTGCCAGCAGCCAAGTTAGGGGCAGGGGGTACGGGGCCAACGGCCTGACTTTC.